Listed here are 29 T cell receptor beta chains from one sample, sequenced in a study of cytotoxic CD8 clonotypes in ibrutinib-treated CLL. Sequencing was performed with immunoSEQ multiplex PCR; in TCRdb, only in-frame clones are kept and a portion is missing. In the table there are 30,000 to 40,000 clones, almost 70% of which are singletons. The source material was PBMCs, sampled before ibrutinib treatment. These receptors came from a human donor with chronic lymphocytic leukemia.

This clone has only a few counts. V is TRBV28 and J is TRBJ1-2, with D hard to call. CDR3 length equals 12 residues. CDR1 is MDHEN, CDR2 SYDVKM, per germline. V was cut by 5 bases and J by 6 bases, with 10 bases left in between. CDR3 amino acids: CASSTYSNGYTF. CDR3 nucleotides: TGTGCCAGCAGTACCTACAGCAATGGCTACACCTTC.

This chain connects TRBV28 to TRBJ2-1; TRBD1 or TRBD2 may be the D gene (5 bases each). Germline V gene data show CDR1 as MDHEN and CDR2 as SYDVKM. V lost 5 bases and J 6 bases, leaving 20 bases between the germline ends. The CDR3 runs to 16 residues. CDR3 amino acids: CASSPTGTDRSNEQFF. In DNA, the CDR3 is TGTGCCAGCAGTCCGACCGGGACGGATCGTAGCAATGAGCAGTTCTTC.

The V gene is TRBV14, the J gene TRBJ2-7; no reliable D call. Germline values: CDR1 SGHDN, CDR2 FVKESK. V shed 1 base and J shed 4 bases, with 14 bases lying between them. The CDR3 runs to 15 residues. The CDR3 bases are TGTGCCAGCAGCCAAGTGAGTGCCAAATTATACGAGCAGTACTTC. Amino acids: CASSQVSAKLYEQYF. The full variable domain, completed using reference TRBV14 and TRBJ2-7, is EAGVTQFPSHSVIEKGQTVTLRCDPISGHDNLYWYRRVMGKEIKFLLHFVKESKQDESGMPNNRFLAERTGGTYSTLKVQPAELEDSGVYFCASSQVSAKLYEQYFGPGTRLTVT.

V and J are TRBV6-1 and TRBJ1-4; 7 bases agree with TRBD1. From germline, CDR1 is MNHNS and CDR2 SASEGT. Unmatched junction bases numbered 4, after V lost 8 bases and J lost 4 bases. There are 13 residues in the CDR3. This chain's CDR3 is CASRGTVNEKLFF. DNA of the CDR3: TGTGCCAGCCGCGGGACAGTTAATGAAAAACTGTTTTTT.

The chain links TRBV10-3 to TRBJ2-3; no firm D call. V gave up 2 bases and J gave up 2 bases, with 11 bases separating them. Germline V gene lookup returns CDR1 ENHRY and CDR2 SYGVKD. This CDR3 comprises 15 residues. As DNA, the CDR3 is TGTGCCATCAGTGAGGCGCCGAGGTCCACAGATACGCAGTATTTT. Encoded protein: CAISEAPRSTDTQYF.

This chain links TRBV13 with TRBJ2-7, with TRBD2 matching over 7 bases. The CDR3 length is 15 residues. The V gene's germline CDR1 is PRHDT and CDR2 FYEKMQ (reference sequence). J gave up 7 bases and V 5 bases, and 14 bases lay outside the gene matches. CDR3 coding DNA: TGTGCCAGCAGCCCGGAGGGAGGGGTAGTTGAAGAGCAGTACTTC. This encodes CASSPEGGVVEEQYF.

This chain connects TRBV9 to TRBJ1-2, with 11 bases lining up with TRBD1. Germline loops: CDR1 SGDLS, CDR2 YYNGEE. This CDR3 contains 17 residues. V lost 0 bases and J lost 8; bases outside the gene matches: 12. The CDR3 DNA sequence: TGTGCCAGCAGCGTAGGAGCCGGGACAGGGGGAATGAAGGGCTACACCTTC. It codes for CASSVGAGTGGMKGYTF.

V usage is TRBV30 and J usage is TRBJ2-7; D is perhaps TRBD2 (5 bases). This CDR3 is built from 13 residues. Between the trimmed V and J ends, which lost 0 bases and 4 bases, there was a span of 10 bases. Germline V CDR1 and CDR2: GTSNPN, SVGIG (reference sequence). The CDR3, as DNA: TGTGCCTGGAGTGTTGGAGGACGTTACGAGCAGTACTTC. Residues: CAWSVGGRYEQYF.

At least ten counts were recorded for this clone. The V and J genes are TRBV5-1 and TRBJ2-5; 9 nucleotides match TRBD1. The CDR3 contains 14 residues. The trim removed 4 bases at V and 2 bases at J, leaving 3 bases unmatched. Germline-derived CDR1 and CDR2 are SGHRS and YFSETQ. CDR3 region: CASSQDRGQETQYF. Here the CDR3 DNA reads TGCGCCAGCAGCCAGGACAGGGGACAAGAGACCCAGTACTTC.

This sequence joins TRBV5-1 and TRBJ2-7; D not certain. Germline-derived CDR1 and CDR2 are SGHRS and YFSETQ. V lost 1 base to trimming and J lost 4 bases, with 9 bases between them. CDR3 size: 13 residues. DNA of the CDR3: TGCGCCAGCAGCTTGTCTAGTGGATACGAGCAGTACTTC. It codes for CASSLSSGYEQYF.

The chain couples TRBV5-4 to TRBJ2-7; perhaps TRBD1 as D (7 bases). This CDR3 comprises 15 residues. With 4 bases removed from V and 0 bases from J, the gap between germline ends came to 14 bases. The germline gives CDR1 SGHNT, CDR2 YYREEE (reference sequence). CDR3 in DNA: TGTGCCAGCAGCCCAGGGGGGCAAGGCTCCTACGAGCAGTACTTC. This gives the protein CASSPGGQGSYEQYF.

This chain uses TRBV28 with TRBJ2-3; TRBD1 matches at 7 bases. Germline V gives CDR1 MDHEN, CDR2 SYDVKM. V was pared by 7 bases and J by 2 bases, with 3 bases of the junction left unmatched. The CDR3 is made up of 13 amino acids. The chain's CDR3 is CASTGTVTDTQYF. CDR3 DNA: TGTGCCAGCACCGGGACAGTCACAGATACGCAGTATTTT.

The V and J genes are TRBV11-3 and TRBJ2-7; D call uncertain. There are 12 residues in the CDR3. Germline CDR1 is SGHNT and CDR2 is YENEEA. Trimming took off 5 bases at V and 5 bases at J, with 10 bases between the two ends. CDR3 sequence reads: CASSTNSNEQYF. The CDR3 DNA reads TGTGCCAGCAGCACGAACAGCAACGAGCAGTACTTC.

This clone was detected a few times. The J gene is TRBJ2-1, the V gene TRBV25-1, with a possible D match to TRBD2 (6 bases). Trimming cost V 7 bases and J 6 bases, with 22 bases left between them. CDR1 and CDR2 from the germline V gene are MGHDK and SYGVNS. This CDR3 is 16 amino acids long. The chain's CDR3 is CASNPIGTGGVNEQFF. The CDR3 coding sequence is TGTGCCAGCAACCCAATCGGGACTGGGGGTGTCAATGAGCAGTTCTTC.

V gene TRBV7-8 combines with J gene TRBJ2-3, with D uncertain. Between the trimmed V and J ends, which lost 4 bases and 2 bases, there was a span of 10 bases. The CDR3 is 14 residues long. Germline values: CDR1 SGHVS, CDR2 FQNEAQ. In DNA form, the CDR3 reads TGTGCCAGCAGCTCCCGACTGTACACAGATACGCAGTATTTT. As protein: CASSSRLYTDTQYF.

This clone was observed a few times. The genes are TRBV27 and TRBJ2-7, with 9 positions matching TRBD2. Germline CDR1 MNHEY, CDR2 SMNVEV (reference sequence). J was trimmed by 3 bases and V by 0 bases; bases with no gene match: 12. The CDR3 totals 18 residues. The CDR3 loop is CASSLSSFGLAGHYEQYF. The CDR3 DNA follows: TGTGCCAGCAGTTTATCCTCCTTTGGGCTAGCGGGGCACTACGAGCAGTACTTC.

This clone was picked up a small number of times. The V and J genes are TRBV5-1 and TRBJ1-5; D is ambiguous. Looked up from germline, CDR1 is SGHRS and CDR2 is YFSETQ. V lost 9 bases and J lost 6, with 10 bases in between. CDR3 length: 11 residues. CDR3 in amino acids: CATRGGQPQHF. The CDR3 DNA reads as TGCGCCACCCGGGGTGGTCAGCCCCAGCATTTT.

The chain uses TRBV6-5 and TRBJ1-2; 7 bases match TRBD1. The CDR3 loop spans 16 amino acids. From germline, CDR1 is MNHEY and CDR2 SVGAGI. V shed 1 base, J shed 0 bases, and the junction held 5 bases outside the gene matches. CDR3 DNA sequence: TGTGCCAGCAGTTACTTGACGACAGGGACTAACTATGGCTACACCTTC. This translates into CASSYLTTGTNYGYTF.

This chain joins TRBV5-1 and TRBJ1-4; maybe TRBD1 (6 bases). Trimming removed 6 bases at V and 3 bases at J, with 15 bases between. The CDR3 loop spans 15 amino acids. Germline values: CDR1 SGHRS, CDR2 YFSETQ. CDR3 residues: CASNPTGPSNEKLFF. The DNA for the CDR3 is TGCGCCAGCAATCCTACAGGGCCGTCTAATGAAAAACTGTTTTTT.

This rearrangement joins TRBV7-6 to TRBJ2-7, with 7 bases that match TRBD2. The CDR3 is 14 amino acids. Trimming at V came to 3 bases and at J to 5 bases, leaving 7 bases not matched to a gene. Per germline, CDR1 SGHVS and CDR2 FNYEAQ. Here the CDR3 reads CASSFGRELNEQYF. DNA for the CDR3: TGTGCCAGCAGCTTCGGGCGGGAGCTCAACGAGCAGTACTTC.

This chain joins TRBV19 and TRBJ2-7; 7 bases match TRBD1. Germline V CDR1 and CDR2: LNHDA, SQIVND (reference sequence). The CDR3 is 11 residues long. V trimming: 9 bases; J trimming: 6 bases; junction bases outside the gene matches: 5. In nucleotides, the CDR3 is TGTGCCAGGACGCGACAGGGCGAGCAGTACTTC. Its protein is CARTRQGEQYF.

This clone has just one count. The chain has TRBV7-8 and TRBJ1-6; D gene ambiguous. There are 15 residues in the CDR3. The V and J ends lost 3 bases and 7 bases respectively, with 13 bases between them. The V gene's germline CDR1 is SGHVS and CDR2 FQNEAQ. This chain's CDR3 is CASSFSWVLNSPLHF. The CDR3 DNA sequence: TGTGCCAGCAGCTTTTCGTGGGTGTTGAATTCACCCCTCCACTTT.

V gene TRBV7-2 combines with J gene TRBJ2-2; D is ambiguous. The germline gives CDR1 SGHTA, CDR2 FQGNSA. This CDR3 region has 12 residues. Trimming stripped 5 bases from V and 4 bases from J, with 5 bases between. CDR3 sequence: CASSLLTGELFF. CDR3 nucleotides: TGTGCCAGCAGCCTTCTCACCGGGGAGCTGTTTTTT. The complete variable domain, with remaining parts taken from reference TRBV7-2 and TRBJ2-2, reads GAGVSQSPSNKVTEKGKDVELRCDPISGHTALYWYRQSLGQGLEFLIYFQGNSAPDKSGLPSDRFSAERTGGSVSTLTIQRTQQEDSAVYLCASSLLTGELFFGEGSRLTVL.

This clone was seen a few times. The chain is built from TRBV28 and TRBJ2-3, with D possibly matching TRBD1 (6 bases). V lost 7 bases and J 2 bases, leaving 19 bases between the germline ends. Per the germline V gene, CDR1 is MDHEN and CDR2 is SYDVKM. CDR3 size: 16 residues. In DNA form, the CDR3 reads TGTGCCAGCACTGCTACCGGGACACAATTCACAGATACGCAGTATTTT. Protein product: CASTATGTQFTDTQYF. Full variable domain (rest looked up from reference TRBV28 and TRBJ2-3): DVKVTQSSRYLVKRTGEKVFLECVQDMDHENMFWYRQDPGLGLRLIYFSYDVKMKEKGDIPEGYSVSREKKERFSLILESASTNQTSMYLCASTATGTQFTDTQYFGPGTRLTVL.

The chain couples TRBV6-5 to TRBJ1-2, with D perhaps matching TRBD1 (5 bases). Trimming stripped 2 bases from V and 5 bases from J, with 15 bases between. CDR1 is MNHEY and CDR2 is SVGAGI in the germline V gene. The CDR3 runs to 15 residues. CDR3 protein: CASSYRAGGGYGYTF. The CDR3 DNA reads TGTGCCAGCAGTTACAGGGCCGGGGGGGGATATGGCTACACCTTC.

V usage is TRBV30 and J usage is TRBJ1-2; TRBD1 matches at 10 bases. This CDR3 is built from 16 residues. V was clipped by 3 bases and J by 8 bases; unmatched bases: 15. In germline, CDR1 is GTSNPN, CDR2 SVGIG (reference sequence). CDR3 region: CAWRARQGAAYYGYTF. CDR3 sequence (DNA): TGTGCCTGGAGGGCAAGACAGGGGGCAGCTTATTACGGCTACACCTTC. Combining the CDR3 with reference TRBV30 and TRBJ1-2 gives the whole variable domain SQTIHQWPATLVQPVGSPLSLECTVEGTSNPNLYWYRQAAGRGLQLLFYSVGIGQISSEVPQNLSASRPQDRQFILSSKKLLLSDSGFYLCAWRARQGAAYYGYTFGSGTRLTVV.

The rearrangement joins TRBV6-5 to TRBJ2-6; D is uncertain. V lost 4 bases, J lost 0 bases, and 4 bases lay in between. The CDR3 contains 14 residues. Germline V gene data show CDR1 as MNHEY and CDR2 as SVGAGI. CDR3 sequence: CASSFRSGANVLTF. The CDR3 nucleotides read TGTGCCAGCAGTTTCCGCTCTGGGGCCAACGTCCTGACTTTC.

This chain links TRBV27 with TRBJ1-5, with 7 positions matching TRBD1. Germline V gene data show CDR1 as MNHEY and CDR2 as SMNVEV (reference sequence). Trimming cost V 4 bases and J 5 bases; bases outside gene matches: 8. The CDR3 is 15 residues long. The CDR3 here is CASSSRDSPYQPQHF. The CDR3 DNA follows: TGTGCCAGCAGTTCCCGGGACAGCCCTTATCAGCCCCAGCATTTT.

This clone has only a few counts. The chain links TRBV27 to TRBJ2-7, with 8 bases matching TRBD1. Germline V lookup: CDR1 MNHEY, CDR2 SMNVEV (reference sequence). The V and J ends lost 6 bases and 2 bases, in that order; junction bases with no gene match: 0. The CDR3 consists of 12 residues. The CDR3 DNA reads TGTGCCAGCAGGACAGGGGCCTACGAGCAGTACTTC. This translates into CASRTGAYEQYF.